The 9 T cell receptor beta chains presented below share a single source sample, sequenced in a study of blood T cell repertoires in COVID-19. Repertoires were generated with immunoSEQ multiplex PCR, while TCRdb's copy carries only in-frame clones and drops some. The repertoire holds about 100,000 clones, roughly 88% seen once, with 11% in the top ten. The sequenced material came from peripheral blood. The receptors here all came from a man aged 80 or over with acute or convalescent COVID-19.

The CDR3 sequence: CASSLHPPVQGTAPYEQYF. The CDR3 coding sequence is TGCGCCAGCAGCTTACATCCCCCCGTACAGGGGACGGCTCCCTACGAGCAGTACTTC. This sequence joins TRBV5-1 and TRBJ2-7, with 7 bases matching TRBD1. CDR1 is SGHRS and CDR2 is YFSETQ in the germline V gene. This CDR3 is 19 amino acids long. The trim removed 2 bases at V and 2 bases at J, leaving 19 bases unmatched.

This rearrangement joins TRBV4-2 to TRBJ2-1; 9 bases fit TRBD2. Germline values: CDR1 LGHNA, CDR2 YNFKEQ. The CDR3 has 16 amino acids. V lost 3 bases to trimming and J lost 1 base; unmatched junction nucleotides: 4. The CDR3 loop reads CASSQISGGSYNEQFF. CDR3 DNA sequence: TGTGCCAGCAGCCAGATTAGCGGGGGATCCTACAATGAGCAGTTCTTC.

V is TRBV6-2 or TRBV6-3 and J is TRBJ2-1; 13 nucleotides agree with TRBD2. Germline V CDR1 and CDR2: MNHEY, SVGEGT. The V and J ends lost 2 bases and 2 bases, in that order; junction bases with no gene match: 3. CDR3 length: 17 residues. CDR3 protein: CASSYGLAGVTYNEQFF. The CDR3 nucleotides are TGTGCCAGCAGTTACGGACTAGCGGGGGTTACCTACAATGAGCAGTTCTTC.

The chain is built from TRBV7-8 and TRBJ2-7; 7 bases match TRBD2. CDR1 SGHVS and CDR2 FQNEAQ come from the germline V gene. The length of the CDR3 is 14 residues. The ends lost 4 bases at V and 5 bases at J; junction bases unmatched: 8. CDR3 sequence reads: CASSSGGRRNEQYF. CDR3 DNA sequence: TGTGCCAGCAGCTCAGGCGGGAGAAGGAACGAGCAGTACTTC. Complete variable domain (other parts from reference TRBV7-8 and TRBJ2-7): GAGVSQSPRYKVAKRGQDVALRCDPISGHVSLFWYQQALGQGPEFLTYFQNEAQLDKSGLPSDRFFAERPEGSVSTLKIQRTQQEDSAVYLCASSSGGRRNEQYFGPGTRLTVT.

The chain links TRBV30 to TRBJ2-5; a weak D match, TRBD2 (6 bases). Germline V gene sequence: CDR1 GTSNPN, CDR2 SVGIG (reference sequence). The CDR3 length is 10 residues. The CDR3 loop reads CVMEGETQYF. The CDR3 region has the DNA TGTGTCATGGAGGGTGAGACCCAGTACTTC.

The rearrangement joins TRBV4-2 to TRBJ2-3; 13 positions agree with TRBD2. CDR3 length: 18 amino acids. CDR1 LGHNA and CDR2 YNFKEQ come from the germline V gene. V was pared by 4 bases and J by 3 bases, with 10 bases of the junction left unmatched. The CDR3: CASSPEPGLAGNTDTQYF. CDR3 DNA: TGTGCCAGCAGCCCAGAACCGGGACTAGCGGGGAATACAGATACGCAGTATTTT.

The rearrangement uses TRBV4-2 and TRBJ1-1; 7 bases are a match to TRBD1. The CDR3 loop spans 13 amino acids. CDR1 LGHNA and CDR2 YNFKEQ come from the germline V gene. The V and J ends lost 4 bases and 3 bases, in that order; junction bases with no gene match: 2. CDR3 amino acids: CASSLTGDTEAFF. CDR3 nucleotide sequence: TGTGCCAGCAGCCTTACAGGGGACACTGAAGCTTTCTTT.

This clone was seen only a few times. This chain uses TRBV5-6 with TRBJ2-7; maybe TRBD2 (6 bases). The germline V gene has CDR1 SGHDT and CDR2 YYEEEE. With 4 bases removed from V and 2 bases from J, the gap between germline ends came to 19 bases. CDR3 length: 16 amino acids. The chain's CDR3 is CASSIGAGRGPYEQYF. The CDR3 nucleotides are TGTGCCAGCAGCATTGGGGCCGGGAGAGGGCCCTACGAGCAGTACTTC. Based on the CDR3 plus reference TRBV5-6 and TRBJ2-7, the full variable domain is DAGVTQSPTHLIKTRGQQVTLRCSPKSGHDTVSWYQQALGQGPQFIFQYYEEEERQRGNFPDRFSGHQFPNYSSELNVNALLLGDSALYLCASSIGAGRGPYEQYFGPGTRLTVT.

CDR3 coding DNA: TGTGCCAGCTCACCGGGACAGGCAGTGAACACTGAAGCTTTCTTT. Amino acid sequence: CASSPGQAVNTEAFF. The chain employs TRBV18 and TRBJ1-1; 8 bases align to TRBD1. This CDR3 contains 15 residues. Unmatched junction bases numbered 3, after V lost 3 bases and J lost 0 bases. The germline V gene encodes CDR1 KGHSH and CDR2 LQKENI.